This record covers a single T cell receptor (beta chain). What it binds is not known. The data were taken from a study of glioma-infiltrating T cells after dendritic cell vaccination. This table comes from immunoSEQ multiplex PCR, and its TCRdb copy is limited to in-frame clones, with some not included. The sample lists 55,000 to 70,000 clones, 82% occurring once. CDR3 length: 12 residues. Germline V gene sequence: CDR1 LNHDA, CDR2 SQIVND (reference sequence). V was cut by 3 bases and J by 8 bases, with 10 bases left in between. Whole-study findings and limits: Higher pretreatment TIL content predicted longer progression-free time and survival.

Source: blood, taken before dendritic cell vaccination. The chain combines TRBV19 with TRBJ1-1; perhaps TRBD1 as D (5 bases). This receptor was identified in a human donor with glioblastoma. The CDR3 loop is CASSMGLGEAFF. For the CDR3, the DNA is TGTGCCAGTAGTATGGGGCTCGGGGAAGCTTTCTTT.